This TCR beta chain derives from a study of shared clonotypes between healthy human individuals. CD45RO-negative, CCR7-selected cells formed the naive CD8 fraction, which excluded terminally differentiated effector memory CD45RA+ cells. Libraries were prepared by immunoSEQ multiplex PCR; TCRdb keeps only in-frame clonotypes and omits some of them. The data show around 2,000,000 clones, with about 95% seen just once and roughly 1% held by the top ten. Comment on this clone: The sample holds other DNA sequences that translate to the same CDR3.

Germline-derived CDR1 and CDR2 are PRHDT and FYEKMQ (reference sequence). The CDR3 length is 16 residues. The trim removed 0 bases at V and 0 bases at J, leaving 1 base unmatched. The sequenced sample was naive CD8+ T cells sorted from blood. This clonotype was sampled from a man aged 18 to 30 in good health. This chain links TRBV13 with TRBJ2-3; 9 nucleotides align to TRBD2. CDR3 amino acids: CASSLGLAGSTDTQYF. The CDR3 DNA follows: TGTGCCAGCAGCTTAGGTCTAGCGGGGAGCACAGATACGCAGTATTTT.